The clone carrying this T cell receptor (beta chain) showed up just once. Its target is not known. Repertoires were generated with immunoSEQ multiplex PCR, while TCRdb's copy carries only in-frame clones and drops some. Of roughly 22,000 clones listed, roughly 90% are singletons. The CDR3 extends over 15 amino acids. The V gene lost 0 bases and the J gene lost 2 bases, with 11 bases spanning the gap. Germline-derived CDR1 and CDR2 are PRHDT and FYEKMQ (reference sequence). This specimen comes from a study of OX40 agonist ivuxolimab in advanced cancers. Study outcomes and limitations: In CD8+ T cells, expanded clones were on average more numerous than in CD4+. Clonal expansion was among the lowest in partial responders at 0.1-3.0 mg/kg, especially CD8+.

This sequence originates from an adult with an advanced solid tumor such as melanoma, head and neck, liver or kidney cancer. The V gene is TRBV13, the J gene TRBJ2-7, with unresolved D. The input for sequencing was CD4+ or CD8+ T cells sorted from blood, taken in a trial of the OX40 agonist ivuxolimab. CDR3 protein: CASSLGQDGAYEQYF. CDR3 DNA sequence: TGTGCCAGCAGCTTAGGCCAGGACGGAGCCTACGAGCAGTACTTC. The entire variable domain, with the rest obtained from reference TRBV13 and TRBJ2-7, is as follows: AAGVIQSPRHLIKEKRETATLKCYPIPRHDTVYWYQQGPGQDPQFLISFYEKMQSDKGSIPDRFSAQQFSDYHSELNMSSLELGDSALYFCASSLGQDGAYEQYFGPGTRLTVT.